The next 20 T cell receptor beta chains were all read from a single sample in a study of blood T cell repertoires in COVID-19. This table comes from immunoSEQ multiplex PCR, and its TCRdb copy is limited to in-frame clones, with some not included. Of over 150,000 clones in the sample, approximately 86% were seen once. Material for sequencing was peripheral blood. Receptor source: a man between 45 and 60 years old with active or convalescent COVID-19.

This rearrangement joins TRBV18 to TRBJ1-4; 11 nucleotides align to TRBD1. Germline loops: CDR1 KGHSH, CDR2 LQKENI. V trimming: 6 bases; J trimming: 6 bases; junction bases outside the gene matches: 9. The length of the CDR3 is 16 residues. CDR3 loop: CASSPGTGGRDEKLFF. The CDR3 DNA sequence: TGTGCCAGCTCCCCTGGGACAGGGGGTCGGGATGAAAAACTGTTTTTT.

Regarding this clone: Other nucleotide sequences from this sample produce the same CDR3. This chain connects TRBV2 to TRBJ1-5, with D perhaps matching TRBD1 (5 bases). V lost 1 base and J 4 bases, leaving 11 bases between the germline ends. Germline V gene lookup returns CDR1 SNHLY and CDR2 FYNNEI. This CDR3 contains 15 residues. The CDR3 DNA follows: TGTGCCAGCAGTGAAGAACAGGTCAATAATCAGCCCCAGCATTTT. Protein: CASSEEQVNNQPQHF. The entire variable domain, with the rest obtained from reference TRBV2 and TRBJ1-5, is as follows: EPEVTQTPSHQVTQMGQEVILRCVPISNHLYFYWYRQILGQKVEFLVSFYNNEISEKSEIFDDQFSVERPDGSNFTLKIRSTKLEDSAMYFCASSEEQVNNQPQHFGDGTRLSIL.

This clone was observed once. V gene TRBV7-2 combines with J gene TRBJ1-1; unclear D gene. This CDR3 spans 15 amino acids. The ends were cut back, 1 base at V and 3 bases at J, with 12 bases in the middle. The germline V gene has CDR1 SGHTA and CDR2 FQGNSA. In DNA, the CDR3 is TGTGCCAGCAGCTTAGTCGGCGGTCGATACACTGAAGCTTTCTTT. This encodes CASSLVGGRYTEAFF.

The CDR3 sequence: CASSRGTSGGNEQFF. CDR3 bases: TGTGCCAGCAGCCGCGGGACTAGCGGGGGCAATGAGCAGTTCTTC. V gene TRBV6-2 or TRBV6-3 combines with J gene TRBJ2-1; 14 bases are a match to TRBD2. CDR1 is MNHEY and CDR2 is SVGEGT in the germline V gene. V was clipped by 6 bases and J by 6 bases; unmatched bases: 4. This CDR3 contains 15 residues.

The rearrangement uses TRBV15 and TRBJ2-5; D uncertain. The V gene's germline CDR1 is LNHNV and CDR2 YYDKDF (reference sequence). There are 13 residues in the CDR3. Trimming stripped 0 bases from V and 2 bases from J, with 4 bases between. CDR3 sequence: CATSREQQETQYF. CDR3 DNA: TGTGCCACCAGCAGAGAACAGCAAGAGACCCAGTACTTC.

A few counts support this clone. The chain recombines TRBV6-2 or TRBV6-3 with TRBJ1-6; 9 bases agree with TRBD1. Germline V gene data show CDR1 as MNHEY and CDR2 as SVGEGT. CDR3 length: 18 amino acids. The junction had 10 bases not matched to a gene; V was cut back by 1 base and J by 6 bases. The DNA of the CDR3 is TGTGCCAGCAGTTACTTGACCCTACAGGGGGCAGGTAATTCACCCCTCCACTTT. Translation: CASSYLTLQGAGNSPLHF.

The chain combines TRBV2 with TRBJ1-5; 7 bases are shared with TRBD1. The CDR3 totals 15 residues. Germline CDR1 SNHLY, CDR2 FYNNEI. V lost 9 bases, J lost 0 bases, and 8 bases stayed unmatched. CDR3 sequence: CASTRTGDSNQPQHF. For the CDR3, the DNA is TGTGCCAGTACCCGAACAGGGGATAGCAATCAGCCCCAGCATTTT. Supplemented by reference TRBV2 and TRBJ1-5, the full variable domain reads EPEVTQTPSHQVTQMGQEVILRCVPISNHLYFYWYRQILGQKVEFLVSFYNNEISEKSEIFDDQFSVERPDGSNFTLKIRSTKLEDSAMYFCASTRTGDSNQPQHFGDGTRLSIL.

The chain combines TRBV18 with TRBJ2-2; 10 bases match TRBD1. This CDR3 is 17 amino acids long. V trimming: 0 bases; J trimming: 4 bases; junction bases outside the gene matches: 5. CDR1 is KGHSH, CDR2 LQKENI, per germline. The CDR3 DNA sequence: TGTGCCAGCTCACCACCGTCCGGGACAGGGGTCACCGGGGAGCTGTTTTTT. Translated, it gives CASSPPSGTGVTGELFF.

This clone was seen once. The genes are TRBV29-1 and TRBJ1-1, with TRBD1 as a possible D gene (6 bases). Germline assignment: CDR1 SQVTM and CDR2 ANQGSEA. Trimming stripped 0 bases from V and 8 bases from J, with 16 bases between. The CDR3 is 14 residues long. This CDR3 is CSVEEGQGILEAFF. CDR3 DNA: TGCAGCGTTGAAGAGGGGCAGGGGATTCTAGAAGCTTTCTTT.

Ten or more counts support this clone. The chain has TRBV24-1 and TRBJ1-2, with 8 bases that match TRBD1. This CDR3 has 15 amino acids. CDR1 is KGHDR and CDR2 is SFDVKD in the germline V gene. After removal of 3 bases from V and 2 bases from J, the junction contained 4 bases not matched to a gene. CDR3 bases: TGTGCCACCAGTGATAGGGACAGGACAAACTATGGCTACACCTTC. Amino acid sequence: CATSDRDRTNYGYTF.

V and J are TRBV19 and TRBJ1-3; the match to TRBD1 covers 9 bases. The V and J ends lost 8 bases and 4 bases, in that order; junction bases with no gene match: 6. This CDR3 is built from 14 residues. Germline loops: CDR1 LNHDA, CDR2 SQIVND (reference sequence). CDR3 protein: CASSPGTGGNTIYF. CDR3 in DNA: TGTGCCAGTTCACCGGGGACAGGGGGAAACACCATATATTTT.

This clone was recorded a few times. This chain joins TRBV10-1 and TRBJ1-3; TRBD1 matches at 7 bases. CDR1 and CDR2 from the germline V gene are WNHNN and SYGVQD (reference sequence). The CDR3 length is 17 residues. J was trimmed by 0 bases and V by 10 bases; bases with no gene match: 15. CDR3 coding DNA: TGCGCCACCCCAATCGGACAGGCTACGCTCTCTGGAAACACCATATATTTT. Its protein product is CATPIGQATLSGNTIYF.

The chain uses TRBV6-2 or TRBV6-3 and TRBJ1-5; D ambiguous. From germline, CDR1 is MNHEY and CDR2 SVGEGT. V was shortened by 6 bases and J by 4 bases, with 16 bases between the two germline ends. The CDR3 runs 15 residues. The CDR3: CASSLGGFGNQPQHF. The CDR3 DNA reads as TGTGCCAGCAGCCTCGGCGGCTTCGGAAATCAGCCCCAGCATTTT.

This sequence joins TRBV5-4 and TRBJ2-2, with unresolved D. The germline V gene encodes CDR1 SGHNT and CDR2 YYREEE (reference sequence). This CDR3 region has 13 residues. V lost 3 bases to trimming and J lost 6 bases, with 9 bases between them. Here the CDR3 DNA reads TGTGCCAGCAGCTCTCCTAGTGCCGGGGAGCTGTTTTTT. Its protein is CASSSPSAGELFF. Full variable domain (missing parts from reference TRBV5-4 and TRBJ2-2): ETGVTQSPTHLIKTRGQQVTLRCSSQSGHNTVSWYQQALGQGPQFIFQYYREEENGRGNFPPRFSGLQFPNYSSELNVNALELDDSALYLCASSSPSAGELFFGEGSRLTVL.

This chain uses TRBV19 with TRBJ2-2; D may be TRBD2 (6 bases). V was clipped by 5 bases and J by 5 bases, with 15 bases between them. Germline values: CDR1 LNHDA, CDR2 SQIVND (reference sequence). This CDR3 has 15 amino acids. This CDR3 is CASSPGTGGTGELFF. Here the CDR3 DNA reads TGTGCCAGTAGTCCTGGGACCGGGGGAACCGGGGAGCTGTTTTTT.

V usage is TRBV19 and J usage is TRBJ1-1; 7 bases match TRBD1. CDR3 size: 13 residues. Germline trimming cut 4 bases from V and 8 bases from J; bases unmatched to any gene: 7. Germline assignment: CDR1 LNHDA and CDR2 SQIVND (reference sequence). DNA of the CDR3: TGTGCCAGTAGTAGAGGACAGGTCCCCGAAGCTTTCTTT. Its protein is CASSRGQVPEAFF.

The gene calls are TRBV5-1 and TRBJ2-7; maybe TRBD2 (6 bases). Germline V gene data show CDR1 as SGHRS and CDR2 as YFSETQ. CDR3 length equals 15 residues. The V end was cut by 0 bases, the J end by 4 bases, with 14 bases between. The CDR3 loop reads CASSLDRREGYEQYF. In nucleotides, the CDR3 is TGCGCCAGCAGCTTGGATAGGAGGGAAGGTTACGAGCAGTACTTC.

The chain carries TRBV7-6 and TRBJ2-7; D may be TRBD2 (6 bases). From germline, CDR1 is SGHVS and CDR2 FNYEAQ. The CDR3 runs 16 residues. V shed 5 bases and J shed 2 bases, with 19 bases lying between them. The CDR3 loop is CASSPTHGGPPYEQYF. The CDR3 nucleotides are TGTGCCAGCAGCCCTACCCACGGGGGACCTCCCTACGAGCAGTACTTC. The full variable domain, rest sourced from reference TRBV7-6 and TRBJ2-7, is GAGVSQSPRYKVTKRGQDVALRCDPISGHVSLYWYRQALGQGPEFLTYFNYEAQQDKSGLPNDRFSAERPEGSISTLTIQRTEQRDSAMYRCASSPTHGGPPYEQYFGPGTRLTVT.

The chain carries TRBV5-1 and TRBJ2-5; the match to TRBD2 covers 14 bases. The V gene's germline CDR1 is SGHRS and CDR2 YFSETQ. V lost 4 bases to trimming and J lost 5 bases; unmatched junction nucleotides: 7. The CDR3 has 16 amino acids. The CDR3 spells CASSQGLAGVRETQYF. CDR3 bases: TGCGCCAGCAGCCAGGGACTAGCGGGGGTGAGGGAGACCCAGTACTTC.

The chain couples TRBV7-2 to TRBJ2-3; tentatively, D is TRBD1 (5 bases). V was pared by 4 bases and J by 8 bases, with 13 bases between. The CDR3 has 13 residues. Germline V gene data show CDR1 as SGHTA and CDR2 as FQGNSA. CDR3 sequence (DNA): TGTGCCAGCAGCTCCCAACAGGAGAGTACGCAGTATTTT. Its translation: CASSSQQESTQYF.